The T cell receptor beta chain described here comes from a study of blood T cell repertoires in COVID-19. The data were produced by immunoSEQ multiplex PCR, yet TCRdb's version contains in-frame clones alone and is incomplete. Here the sample spans 250,000 to 350,000 clones, roughly 90% being singletons. Trimming took 8 bases from V and 5 from J; bases not matched to a gene: 14. In germline, CDR1 is GTSNPN, CDR2 SVGIG (reference sequence). The CDR3 has 17 residues. The source of this sequence is a woman in her thirties with COVID-19, enrolled during active disease. The specimen sequenced was peripheral blood. V is TRBV30 and J is TRBJ2-3; the match to TRBD2 covers 15 bases. CDR3 amino acids: CALGGLAGGGRRDTQYF. As DNA, the CDR3 is TGTGCCCTAGGGGGACTAGCGGGAGGAGGAAGGAGAGATACGCAGTATTTT.